The present T cell receptor (beta chain) was sequenced within a study of blood T cells in healthy people across ages. Per individual sample, total RNA of at least 6 micrograms was extracted. V was pared by 4 bases and J by 4 bases, with 5 bases of the junction left unmatched. The CDR3 spans 14 residues. Germline V CDR1 and CDR2: MNHEY, SMNVEV (reference sequence). A second about 6 to 12 cycle PCR used barcoded and J-beta primers. A single record per CDR3 protein comes from TCRdb applying MiXCR to the 5' RACE reads. The sample contains roughly 2 million distinct CDR3 sequences, 40% to 55% of which appear only once.

The clonotype originates from a woman in her thirties or forties in good health. The V call is TRBV27, the J call TRBJ1-2, with 8 bases identical to TRBD1. Input material: blood. In DNA form, the CDR3 reads TGTGCCAGCAGTTCTTCAGGGGGCTTCTATGGCTACACCTTC. Translated: CASSSSGGFYGYTF.